Each of the 18 T cell receptor beta chains below was sequenced from the same sample in a study of patients and donors after allogeneic stem cell transplantation. TCRdb recomputed calls from the RT-PCR reads with MiXCR, one row per CDR3 protein. The sample lists about 74,000 distinct CDR3 sequences; about 25% were seen once. The sequenced sample was blood, either unsorted or a sorted T cell fraction (not recorded which). The receptor source for this set is a human donor who was either an allogeneic HSCT recipient or a stem cell or donor lymphocyte infusion donor (not recorded which). It is not recorded whose cells these are; they may come from a transplant donor.

The J gene is TRBJ2-5, the V gene TRBV3-1; D remains ambiguous. V lost 2 bases to trimming and J lost 5 bases, with 9 bases between them. The CDR3 has 13 amino acids. CDR1 is LGHDT and CDR2 is YNNKEL in the germline V gene (reference sequence). CDR3 residues: CASSQSYLETQYF. CDR3 nucleotides: TGTGCCAGCAGCCAATCCTATCTGGAGACCCAGTACTTC.

The J gene is TRBJ2-7, the V gene TRBV5-1; 7 bases line up with TRBD1. CDR3 length: 14 amino acids. CDR1 is SGHRS and CDR2 is YFSETQ in the germline V gene. Losses at the gene ends were 4 bases for V and 3 bases for J; bases not matched to a gene: 7. The CDR3 is CASSSPTGYYEQYF. CDR3 DNA: TGCGCCAGCAGCAGCCCGACAGGGTACTACGAGCAGTACTTC.

This clonotype was seen a few times. The chain employs TRBV19 and TRBJ1-2, with D unresolved. The length of the CDR3 is 11 residues. The V gene lost 11 bases and the J gene lost 5 bases, with 12 bases spanning the gap. Per the germline V gene, CDR1 is LNHDA and CDR2 is SQIVND (reference sequence). Here the CDR3 reads CAVEVAYGYTF. The CDR3 nucleotides are TGTGCCGTGGAAGTTGCATATGGCTACACCTTC.

The V gene is TRBV5-1, the J gene TRBJ2-3; 9 bases align to TRBD2. Germline values: CDR1 SGHRS, CDR2 YFSETQ. The CDR3 runs 15 residues. V lost 7 bases to trimming and J lost 4 bases; unmatched junction nucleotides: 10. The CDR3 spells CASRGLAGSPDTQYF. The CDR3 DNA sequence: TGCGCCAGCCGCGGTCTAGCGGGGAGTCCAGATACGCAGTATTTT.

The table lists this clonotype with a few counts. The CDR3 region has the DNA TGTGCCATCAGTAGAGCGAACACTGAAGCTTTCTTT. Translation gives CAISRANTEAFF. The V gene is TRBV10-3, the J gene TRBJ1-1, with no clear D. There are 12 residues in the CDR3. V lost 5 bases to trimming and J lost 1 base, with 5 bases between them. Germline CDR1 reads ENHRY; CDR2 reads SYGVKD.

V gene TRBV25-1 combines with J gene TRBJ1-5; D gene unclear. The CDR3 covers 17 residues. Germline assignment: CDR1 MGHDK and CDR2 SYGVNS. V dropped 3 bases and J dropped 3 bases, with 18 bases sitting between them. The CDR3 spells CASSENDKALLNQPQHF. CDR3 nucleotides: TGTGCCAGCAGTGAGAACGACAAGGCGCTCCTCAATCAGCCCCAGCATTTT.

The chain is built from TRBV21-1 and TRBJ2-5. TRBV21-1 is shown as a pseudogene. This CDR3 spans 16 amino acids. The CDR3 DNA reads TGTGCCAGCAGCGAAAGGCAGATCGATCTCCAAGAGACCCAGTACTTC. This codes for CASSERQIDLQETQYF.

J is TRBJ1-4 and V is TRBV30; no clear D gene. The CDR3 has 16 residues. Germline-derived CDR1 and CDR2 are GTSNPN and SVGIG (reference sequence). V lost 2 bases, J lost 0 bases, and 13 bases lay in between. As DNA, the CDR3 is TGTGCCTGGAGTAGAGGCAGCGGAACAACTAATGAAAAACTGTTTTTT. Amino acids: CAWSRGSGTTNEKLFF. The variable domain in full, completed from reference TRBV30 and TRBJ1-4, reads SQTIHQWPATLVQPVGSPLSLECTVEGTSNPNLYWYRQAAGRGLQLLFYSVGIGQISSEVPQNLSASRPQDRQFILSSKKLLLSDSGFYLCAWSRGSGTTNEKLFFGSGTQLSVL.

This clonotype was seen many times. V and J are TRBV7-3 and TRBJ2-3; D is perhaps TRBD2 (7 bases). V lost 7 bases and J 5 bases, leaving 19 bases between the germline ends. The CDR3 length is 15 residues. From germline, CDR1 is SGHTA and CDR2 FQGTGA. The CDR3 nucleotides are TGTGCCAGCACCAGAGGGGGGGGCTTAGGAGATACGCAGTATTTT. It yields the protein CASTRGGGLGDTQYF. Full variable domain (rest looked up from reference TRBV7-3 and TRBJ2-3): GAGVSQTPSNKVTEKGKYVELRCDPISGHTALYWYRQSLGQGPEFLIYFQGTGAADDSGLPNDRFFAVRPEGSVSTLKIQRTERGDSAVYLCASTRGGGLGDTQYFGPGTRLTVL.

This clonotype was seen a handful of times. In DNA form, the CDR3 reads TGTGCCAGCTCACCACCTAAGCTAGAAGCTTTCTTT. Translation: CASSPPKLEAFF. The chain joins TRBV18 to TRBJ1-1; D is unresolved. Trimming removed 0 bases at V and 8 bases at J, with 7 bases between. The V gene's germline CDR1 is KGHSH and CDR2 LQKENI. There are 12 residues in the CDR3.

The chain combines TRBV7-9 with TRBJ2-3; no definite D call. CDR1 and CDR2 (germline): SEHNR, FQNEAQ (reference sequence). This CDR3 is 15 amino acids long. The V and J ends lost 1 base and 2 bases respectively, with 10 bases between them. CDR3 residues: CASSLEGRPTDTQYF. The CDR3 coding sequence is TGTGCCAGCAGCTTAGAGGGCAGACCCACAGATACGCAGTATTTT.

This clonotype came up once. The chain couples TRBV28 to TRBJ2-3; 10 bases are shared with TRBD2. The CDR3 extends over 17 amino acids. CDR1 is MDHEN, CDR2 SYDVKM, per germline. Trimming cost V 4 bases and J 3 bases; bases outside gene matches: 10. CDR3 amino acids: CASSSPGASGRTDTQYF. CDR3 in DNA: TGTGCCAGCAGTTCCCCTGGGGCTAGCGGGAGAACAGATACGCAGTATTTT.

The table lists this clonotype with many counts. The junction does not match germline at one end; this may be a read error. The chain is built from TRBV25-1 and TRBJ2-5, with D perhaps matching TRBD1 or TRBD2 (5 bases each). Germline loops: CDR1 MGHDK, CDR2 SYGVNS. This CDR3 is built from 15 residues. CDR3 protein: CASSGVGSKGSPLSF. CDR3 DNA: TGTGCCAGCAGTGGAGTAGGGAGTAAGGGGTCCCCTCTAAGCTTC.

This clonotype was detected only a few times. The chain links TRBV7-9 to TRBJ2-3, with 11 bases fitting TRBD2. This CDR3 comprises 18 residues. With 5 bases clipped from V and 0 bases from J, the junction kept 10 bases outside the gene matches. Germline CDR1 SEHNR, CDR2 FQNEAQ (reference sequence). CDR3 in amino acids: CASSRGTSGGPSTDTQYF. The CDR3 DNA reads as TGTGCCAGCAGCCGAGGGACTAGCGGCGGCCCTAGCACAGATACGCAGTATTTT.

Worth noting for this clonotype: At one end, the junction sequence differs from germline, possibly due to a read error. This chain connects TRBV10-3 to TRBJ1-5; weak D call: TRBD1 (6 bases). The germline V gene has CDR1 ENHRY and CDR2 SYGVKD. The CDR3 spans 13 residues. The CDR3 spells CAICEGGNQPQHF. CDR3 nucleotides: TGTGCCATCTGTGAAGGGGGTAATCAGCCCCAGCATTTT.

This rearrangement joins TRBV7-8 to TRBJ1-5; D is unresolved. Trimming stripped 8 bases from V and 4 bases from J, with 12 bases between. The CDR3 contains 13 residues. Germline CDR1 is SGHVS and CDR2 is FQNEAQ. The CDR3 protein is CASSPRSNQPQHF. The CDR3 nucleotides are TGTGCCAGCTCCCCAAGATCGAATCAGCCCCAGCATTTT.

This clonotype was observed at least ten times. The chain combines TRBV6-6 with TRBJ1-1; 8 positions agree with TRBD1. The V and J ends lost 5 bases and 4 bases, in that order; junction bases with no gene match: 3. The CDR3 extends over 13 amino acids. CDR1 is MNHNY and CDR2 is SVGAGI in the germline V gene (reference sequence). The CDR3 is CASSGTGGTEAFF. The DNA for the CDR3 is TGTGCCAGCAGTGGAACAGGGGGCACTGAAGCTTTCTTT.

Note on this clonotype: This sequence may be a read error, since a much larger clone differs from it by one base. Without the conserved terminal phenylalanine or tryptophan, this CDR3 likely stems from a read error. This sequence joins TRBV11-1 and TRBJ2-5; D might be TRBD1 or TRBD2, each matching 5 bases. V shed 5 bases and J shed 4 bases, with 17 bases lying between them. Per the germline V gene, CDR1 is SGHAT and CDR2 is FQDESV (reference sequence). The length of the CDR3 is 15 residues. This chain's CDR3 is CASSTRDAGGETQYS. The CDR3 coding sequence is TGTGCCAGCAGCACCCGGGACGCTGGAGGAGAGACCCAGTACTCC.